This T cell receptor (beta chain) was documented in a study of PD-L1 blockade in urothelial cancer (TCRdb year 2017). With respect to the entire study: Therapy was started in about 2014 for all patients, and atezolizumab 1,200 mg was administered intravenously every 3 weeks. About nine tenths of the roughly 29 patients were identified as males with urothelial cancer of bladder origin, and a prior smoking history was reported by 18 of 29 patients. An ECOG performance status of 0 or 1 was recorded for the patients, and 0 to 3 prior chemotherapy regimens had been received by the patients. Blood samples were analyzed at 3 weeks after treatment start (second dose) and at 6 weeks after treatment start. A median of roughly 140,000 T cells and approximately 86,000 unique TCRs was obtained from blood samples, and a median clonality of around 0.072 was observed. Somatic, immune and clinical correlates of response to PD-L1 blockade with atezolizumab in urothelial cancer were the focus of an exploratory multi-omic analysis. Pretreatment tumor samples, along with matched peripheral blood collected serially before and after atezolizumab treatment, underwent TCR sequencing. Durable clinical benefit was defined as progression-free survival longer than 6 months, and TCR features were also tested against progression-free and overall survival. In the same patients, pretreatment tumors underwent whole exome sequencing and RNA sequencing in addition to TCR sequencing. Durable clinical benefit was achieved by nine patients and was not achieved by 20 patients. Around 29 patients had pretreatment blood TCR-seq, some 25 had at least one posttreatment blood collection, and some 25 had tumor TCR-seq. Broader findings and caveats from the paper: A pretreatment peripheral blood TCR clonality below the median was linked to improved progression-free and overall survival. Greater expansion of tumor-associated TCR clones in peripheral blood 3 weeks after the start of treatment was observed in patients with durable benefit (n of about 22, p = 0.022). Because the sample size was small (n of about 30) and many exploratory analyses were performed, the results are intended to be hypothesis-generating.

V has 1 base trimmed and J has 8 bases trimmed; junction bases matching no gene number 6. The CDR1 and CDR2 encoded by the germline V gene are SGHTA and FQGNSA. Its CDR3 holds 15 amino acids, cysteine through phenylalanine. The only DNA kept is the CDR3, 45 bases in frame from the first base. To estimate absolute template abundance from read counts, synthetic TCR analog templates were spiked into each PCR. Using the immunoSEQ assay, TCRbeta CDR3 regions were amplified from genomic DNA with bias-controlled V and J gene primers. Sequencing of rearranged TCRbeta segments was performed at approximately 20X coverage. The original methods were these. Sequencing errors were corrected by clustering and CDR3s were annotated against IMGT to assign V, D and J genes. Downstream analyses used only productive TCRbeta rearrangements, leaving out any out-of-frame or stop-codon sequences. To compute clonality, Shannon entropy was normalized by the log of the number of unique productive sequences and then subtracted from one. Fisher's exact test with Benjamini-Hochberg correction, at a threshold of adjusted p below 0.01, was used to find clones that differed between time points or between blood and tumor. Here the immuneACCESS table is served through TCRdb, limited to in-frame sequences with V and J called. Missing clones are a known gap in these copies; in checked studies unresolved V genes cover under half, and the rest lacks a known reason. That table supplies the V and J calls and clone size; D and trimming were determined from the DNA. The sample contains about 50,000 clones, roughly 85% of them found a single time. The top ten constitute around 15% of the sample.

Points on this clone: Its recognized antigen is unknown. Base qualities are not provided; no much larger clone lies one nucleotide away.

Read against the paper, the sample's time point label means: pretreatment peripheral blood. The cohort comprised fewer than 35 patients with locally advanced or metastatic urothelial carcinoma treated at Memorial Sloan Kettering on a trial protocol. Peripheral blood mononuclear cells were collected from each patient pretreatment and during treatment, giving between 1 and 8 total time points per patient. The Qiagen DNeasy Blood extraction kit was used to purify genomic DNA from total PBMCs and tumor samples. PBMCs were collected pretreatment and during treatment, and were isolated and stored as previously described.

This sequence uses TRBV7-2 and TRBJ2-3, and TRBD2 aligns with 10 junction nucleotides. The source was PBMCs, collected around atezolizumab (anti-PD-L1) treatment. This TCR derives from a woman in her fifties or sixties with urothelial cancer. The nucleotide sequence is TGTGCCAGCAGCTTAGTGCTAGCGGGAGAGGGTACGCAGTATTTT. It is translated as CASSLVLAGEGTQYF.